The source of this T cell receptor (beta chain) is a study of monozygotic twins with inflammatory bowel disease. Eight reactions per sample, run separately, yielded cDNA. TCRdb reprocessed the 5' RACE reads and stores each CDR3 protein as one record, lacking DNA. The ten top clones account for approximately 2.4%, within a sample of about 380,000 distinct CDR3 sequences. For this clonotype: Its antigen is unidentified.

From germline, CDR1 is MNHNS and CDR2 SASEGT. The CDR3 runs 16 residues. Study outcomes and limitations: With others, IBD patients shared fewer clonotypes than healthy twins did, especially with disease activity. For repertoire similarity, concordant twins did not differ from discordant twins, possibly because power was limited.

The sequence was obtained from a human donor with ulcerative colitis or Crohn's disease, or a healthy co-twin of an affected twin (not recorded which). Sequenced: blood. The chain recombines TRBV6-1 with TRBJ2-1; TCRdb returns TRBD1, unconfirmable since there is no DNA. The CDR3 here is CASSPGGGHTSNEQFF.